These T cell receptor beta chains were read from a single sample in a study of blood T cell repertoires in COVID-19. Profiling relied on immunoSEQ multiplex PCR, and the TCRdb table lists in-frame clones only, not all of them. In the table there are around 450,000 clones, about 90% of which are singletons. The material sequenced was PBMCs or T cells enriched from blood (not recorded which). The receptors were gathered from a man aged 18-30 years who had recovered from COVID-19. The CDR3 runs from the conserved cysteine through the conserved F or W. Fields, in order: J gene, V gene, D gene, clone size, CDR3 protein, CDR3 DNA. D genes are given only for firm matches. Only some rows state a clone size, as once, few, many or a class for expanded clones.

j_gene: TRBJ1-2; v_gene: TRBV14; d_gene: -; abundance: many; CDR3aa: CASSQFLSGVGYTF; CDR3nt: TGTGCCAGCAGCCAATTTTTGTCAGGGGTTGGCTACACCTTC
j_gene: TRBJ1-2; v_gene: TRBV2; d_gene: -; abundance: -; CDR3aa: CASSAAEAVEGDGYTF; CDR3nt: TGTGCCAGCAGTGCCGCGGAGGCCGTTGAGGGGGATGGCTACACCTTC
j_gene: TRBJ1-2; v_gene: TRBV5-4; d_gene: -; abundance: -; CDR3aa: CASSPNREPLYGYTF; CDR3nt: TGTGCCAGCAGCCCGAACAGGGAACCCCTTTATGGCTACACCTTC
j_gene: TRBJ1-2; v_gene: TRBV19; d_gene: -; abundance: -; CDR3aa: CASSIRGDYGYTF; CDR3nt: TGTGCCAGTAGTATACGGGGTGACTATGGCTACACCTTC
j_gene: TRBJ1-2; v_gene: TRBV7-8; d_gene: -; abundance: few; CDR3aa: CASSLAGTGGYTF; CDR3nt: TGTGCCAGCAGCTTAGCAGGGACTGGTGGCTACACCTTC
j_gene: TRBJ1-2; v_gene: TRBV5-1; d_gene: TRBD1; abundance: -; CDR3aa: CASRGATGVYGYTF; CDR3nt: TGCGCCAGCAGAGGCGCGACAGGGGTTTATGGCTACACCTTC
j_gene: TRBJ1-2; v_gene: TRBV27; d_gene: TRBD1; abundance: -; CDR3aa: CASSLAGTGNYGYTF; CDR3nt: TGTGCCAGCAGTCTCGCCGGGACAGGGAACTATGGCTACACCTTC
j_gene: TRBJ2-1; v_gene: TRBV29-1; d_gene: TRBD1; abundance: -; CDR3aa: CSVGGTGVNEQFF; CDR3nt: TGCAGCGTTGGGGGGACAGGGGTCAATGAGCAGTTCTTC
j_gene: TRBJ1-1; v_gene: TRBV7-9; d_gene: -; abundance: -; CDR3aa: CASSRSTQNTEAFF; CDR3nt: TGTGCCAGCAGCCGGTCGACACAGAACACTGAAGCTTTCTTT
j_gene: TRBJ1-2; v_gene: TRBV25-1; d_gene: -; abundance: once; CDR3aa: CASSESAGPYGYTF; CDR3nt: TGTGCCAGCAGTGAATCCGCAGGGCCCTATGGCTACACCTTC
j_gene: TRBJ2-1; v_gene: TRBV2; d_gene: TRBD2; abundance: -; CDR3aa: CASSELTSGTNEQFF; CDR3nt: TGTGCCAGCAGTGAACTGACTAGCGGGACCAATGAGCAGTTCTTC
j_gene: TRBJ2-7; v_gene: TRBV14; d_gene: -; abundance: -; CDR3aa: CASSWGRGYEQYF; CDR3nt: TGTGCCAGCAGCTGGGGGCGCGGGTACGAGCAGTACTTC
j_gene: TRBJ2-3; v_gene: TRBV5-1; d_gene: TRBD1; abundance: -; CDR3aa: CASSGQGAIADTQYF; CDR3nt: TGCGCCAGCAGCGGACAGGGGGCGATAGCAGATACGCAGTATTTT
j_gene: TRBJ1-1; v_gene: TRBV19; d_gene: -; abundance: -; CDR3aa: CASSIGRQHQGAFF; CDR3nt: TGTGCCAGTAGTATTGGGAGGCAGCACCAAGGAGCTTTCTTT
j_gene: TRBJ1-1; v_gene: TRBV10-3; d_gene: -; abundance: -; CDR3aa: CAIGGSAEAFF; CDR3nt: TGTGCCATCGGGGGGTCCGCTGAAGCTTTCTTT
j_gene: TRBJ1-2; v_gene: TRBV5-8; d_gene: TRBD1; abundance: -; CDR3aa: CASSLSDRDGYTF; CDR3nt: TGTGCCAGCAGCTTATCAGACAGGGACGGCTACACCTTC
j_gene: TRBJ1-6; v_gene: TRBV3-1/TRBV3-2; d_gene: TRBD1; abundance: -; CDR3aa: CASSQDIRGPYNSPLHF; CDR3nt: TGTGCCAGCAGCCAAGATATCAGGGGGCCCTATAATTCACCCCTCCACTTT
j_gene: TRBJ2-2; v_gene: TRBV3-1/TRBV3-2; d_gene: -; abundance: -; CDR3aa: CASSQRDGRSGELFF; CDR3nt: TGTGCCAGCAGCCAGCGGGACGGACGGTCCGGGGAGCTGTTTTTT
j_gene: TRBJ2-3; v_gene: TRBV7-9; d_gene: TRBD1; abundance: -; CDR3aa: CASSPGQGNTDTQYF; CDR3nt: TGTGCCAGCAGCCCGGGACAGGGTAACACAGATACGCAGTATTTT
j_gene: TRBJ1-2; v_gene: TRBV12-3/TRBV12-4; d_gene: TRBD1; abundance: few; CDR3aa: CASRETGDYGYTF; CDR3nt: TGTGCCAGCAGGGAAACAGGGGACTATGGCTACACCTTC
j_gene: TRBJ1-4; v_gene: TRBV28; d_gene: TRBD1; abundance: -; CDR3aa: CASSPNRGRTTNEKLFF; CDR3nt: TGTGCCAGCAGCCCTAACAGGGGGCGGACAACTAATGAAAAACTGTTTTTT
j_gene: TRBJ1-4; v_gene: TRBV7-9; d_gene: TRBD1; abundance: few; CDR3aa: CASSYKASGQGYEKLFF; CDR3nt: TGTGCCAGCAGCTACAAGGCCTCGGGACAGGGTTATGAAAAACTGTTTTTT
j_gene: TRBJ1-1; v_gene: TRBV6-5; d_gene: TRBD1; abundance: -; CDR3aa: CASSYSRTGTEAFF; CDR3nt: TGTGCCAGCAGTTACTCGAGGACAGGCACTGAAGCTTTCTTT
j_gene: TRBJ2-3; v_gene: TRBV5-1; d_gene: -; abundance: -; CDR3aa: CASSQGSREDTQYF; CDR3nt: TGCGCCAGCAGCCAAGGTTCCCGGGAAGATACGCAGTATTTT
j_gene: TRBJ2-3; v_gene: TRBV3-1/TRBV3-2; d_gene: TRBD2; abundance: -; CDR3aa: CASSQGGLAGGTDTQYF; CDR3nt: TGTGCCAGCAGCCAAGGGGGACTAGCGGGCGGCACAGATACGCAGTATTTT
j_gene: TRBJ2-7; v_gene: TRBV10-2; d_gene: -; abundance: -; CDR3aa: CASSDRDRGYYEQYF; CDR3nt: TGCGCCAGCAGTGACCGGGATAGAGGGTACTACGAGCAGTACTTC
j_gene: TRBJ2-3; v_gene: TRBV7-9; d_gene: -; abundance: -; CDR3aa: CASSSGATDTQYF; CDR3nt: TGTGCCAGCAGCTCAGGCGCCACAGATACGCAGTATTTT
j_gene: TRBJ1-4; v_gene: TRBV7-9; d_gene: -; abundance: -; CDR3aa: CASSAKDGGNEKLFF; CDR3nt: TGTGCCAGCAGCGCTAAGGACGGGGGAAATGAAAAACTGTTTTTT
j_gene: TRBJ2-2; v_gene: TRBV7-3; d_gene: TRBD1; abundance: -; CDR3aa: CASRDRGSGELFF; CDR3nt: TGTGCCAGCCGAGACAGGGGTTCCGGGGAGCTGTTTTTT
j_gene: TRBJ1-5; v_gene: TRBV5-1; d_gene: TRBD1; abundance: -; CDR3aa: CASSLGDRGTPQHF; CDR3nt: TGCGCCAGCAGCTTGGGCGACAGGGGGACGCCCCAGCATTTT
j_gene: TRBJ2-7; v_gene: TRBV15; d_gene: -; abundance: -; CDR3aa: CATSRAGPPTGEQYF; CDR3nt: TGTGCCACCAGCAGAGCAGGGCCCCCGACCGGCGAGCAGTACTTC
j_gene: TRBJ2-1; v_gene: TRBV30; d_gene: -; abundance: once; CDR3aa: CAWSRSGEQFF; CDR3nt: TGTGCCTGGAGCCGCTCGGGTGAGCAGTTCTTC
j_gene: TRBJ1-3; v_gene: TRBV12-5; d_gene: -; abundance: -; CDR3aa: CASGLGRGEKMVFSGNTIYF; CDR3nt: TGTGCTAGTGGTTTGGGCAGGGGAGAGAAGATGGTGTTCTCTGGAAACACCATATATTTT
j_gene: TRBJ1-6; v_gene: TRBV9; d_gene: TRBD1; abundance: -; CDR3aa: CASSTTGVGSPLHF; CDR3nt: TGTGCCAGCAGCACAACAGGGGTTGGTTCACCCCTCCACTTT
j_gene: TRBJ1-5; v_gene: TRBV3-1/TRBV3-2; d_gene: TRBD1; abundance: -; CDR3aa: CASSQGGTGNQPQHF; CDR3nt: TGTGCCAGCAGCCAAGGGGGGACAGGGAATCAGCCCCAGCATTTT
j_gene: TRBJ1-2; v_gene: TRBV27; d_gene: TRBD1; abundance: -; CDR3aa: CASSSPGQGASGYTF; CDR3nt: TGTGCCAGCAGCTCCCCGGGACAGGGGGCATCTGGCTACACCTTC
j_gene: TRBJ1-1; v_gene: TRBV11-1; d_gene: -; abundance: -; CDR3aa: CASSLGDTYTEAFF; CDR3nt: TGTGCCAGCAGCTTAGGGGACACTTACACTGAAGCTTTCTTT